This T cell receptor (beta chain) comes out of a study of beta chain features in type 1 diabetes. Expressed TCRB transcripts were sequenced because the isolated RNA had all been reverse transcribed beforehand. Average reads for naive, central memory and regulatory T cell samples were about 3.57 million. The repertoire was sequenced with immunoSEQ multiplex PCR; TCRdb's copy has only in-frame clones and lacks some. The sample lists about 290,000 clones; around 7.3% were seen once. The study's findings and limits: TCRB CDR3s were moderately but significantly shorter in Type 1 diabetes patients in all four CD4+ subsets. Naive, central memory and Treg TCRB repertoires seemed to resemble each other more closely in patients than they did in healthy donors. Cells with high TCR expression could be over-represented by cDNA sequencing.

This clone was detected many times. Its antigen is not identified. Sequenced input: central memory CD4+ T cells from blood. This receptor was taken from a woman aged 18-29 years in good health.

The DNA of the CDR3 is TGTGCCTGGAGTGCCTTGGGCGATGAGCAGTTCTTC. Encoded protein: CAWSALGDEQFF. This chain connects TRBV30 to TRBJ2-1, with D uncertain. Trimming cost V 1 base and J 8 bases, with 9 bases left between them. The CDR3 is 12 residues long. The V gene's germline CDR1 is GTSNPN and CDR2 SVGIG (reference sequence).